Following are 10 T cell receptor beta chains from one sample sequenced in a study of blood T cell repertoires in COVID-19. Generated by immunoSEQ multiplex PCR, the TCRdb table keeps only in-frame clones and is missing some. The sample yields 390,000 or so clones, around 87% seen once. Material: peripheral blood. Source of these receptors: a woman in her thirties with COVID-19, enrolled during active disease.

The sample holds one count of this clone. A junction end diverges from the germline sequence, so it may reflect a read error. The rearrangement uses TRBV29-1 and TRBJ1-5; D is possibly TRBD1 (6 bases). Germline V gives CDR1 SQVTM, CDR2 ANQGSEA. The CDR3 runs to 14 residues. CDR3 sequence (DNA): TGCAGCGTCGAAGGGGGGGTGGGCAATCAGCCCCAGCATTTT. The encoded protein is CSVEGGVGNQPQHF.

The chain joins TRBV30 to TRBJ2-3; possibly TRBD1 for D (6 bases). CDR3 length: 14 amino acids. Trimming shortened V by 4 bases and J by 2 bases, and 13 bases separated the two germline ends. Germline lookup yields CDR1 GTSNPN and CDR2 SVGIG (reference sequence). CDR3 amino acids: CAWKQGFDTDTQYF. The CDR3, as DNA: TGTGCCTGGAAACAGGGTTTTGACACAGATACGCAGTATTTT. Based on the CDR3 plus reference TRBV30 and TRBJ2-3, the full variable domain is SQTIHQWPATLVQPVGSPLSLECTVEGTSNPNLYWYRQAAGRGLQLLFYSVGIGQISSEVPQNLSASRPQDRQFILSSKKLLLSDSGFYLCAWKQGFDTDTQYFGPGTRLTVL.

The V gene is TRBV7-6, the J gene TRBJ2-2; 8 positions match TRBD1. The CDR3 consists of 21 residues. Germline CDR1 and CDR2: SGHVS and FNYEAQ. Trimming cost V 3 bases and J 4 bases; bases outside gene matches: 22. CDR3 nucleotide sequence: TGTGCCAGCAGCTTGGGCCGGGACAGGTTCGACTCGTCCCAGGGCACCGGGGAGCTGTTTTTT. Protein product: CASSLGRDRFDSSQGTGELFF.

V and J are TRBV4-1 and TRBJ2-7, with D possibly matching TRBD1 (6 bases). From germline, CDR1 is MGHRA and CDR2 YSYEKL. Trimming pared 0 bases from V and 2 bases from J, leaving 11 bases between. This CDR3 is 15 amino acids long. CDR3 DNA: TGCGCCAGCAGCCAAGATCCAGGGGACACCTACGAGCAGTACTTC. This encodes CASSQDPGDTYEQYF.

The rearrangement joins TRBV6-6 to TRBJ1-2, with a tentative D call TRBD1 (5 bases). The V gene's germline CDR1 is MNHNY and CDR2 SVGAGI (reference sequence). The CDR3 contains 16 residues. With 10 bases removed from V and 1 base from J, the gap between germline ends came to 22 bases. The CDR3 reads CAIAYSQGTINYGYTF. The DNA for the CDR3 is TGTGCCATCGCATATAGCCAGGGAACTATTAACTATGGCTACACCTTC.

The V and J genes are TRBV7-2 and TRBJ1-2; a weak D match, TRBD1 (6 bases). There are 16 residues in the CDR3. Trimming removed 1 base at V and 5 bases at J, with 17 bases between. Germline V lookup: CDR1 SGHTA, CDR2 FQGNSA. The CDR3, as DNA: TGTGCCAGCAGCTTAGGGACAGAGGGGTTCCGGTATGGCTACACCTTC. Protein product: CASSLGTEGFRYGYTF.

The rearrangement links TRBV19 to TRBJ2-2; 8 nucleotides match TRBD2. Germline V gene data show CDR1 as LNHDA and CDR2 as SQIVND (reference sequence). The CDR3 has 14 amino acids. V shed 7 bases, J shed 2 bases, and the junction held 3 bases outside the gene matches. Written as DNA, the CDR3 is TGTGCCAGTACAGCGGGAGTTAACACCGGGGAGCTGTTTTTT. This gives the protein CASTAGVNTGELFF.

This sequence joins TRBV10-3 and TRBJ1-3; D perhaps matches TRBD1 (5 bases). This CDR3 has 14 residues. Trimming cost V 3 bases and J 4 bases, with 10 bases left between them. The germline V gene has CDR1 ENHRY and CDR2 SYGVKD. DNA of the CDR3: TGTGCCATCAGTGACAGGGACTCAGGAAACACCATATATTTT. This gives the protein CAISDRDSGNTIYF.

The rearrangement uses TRBV18 and TRBJ2-3; D possibly corresponds to TRBD1 (5 bases). The germline V gene encodes CDR1 KGHSH and CDR2 LQKENI. The CDR3 is made up of 15 amino acids. The V end lost 3 bases, the J end lost 0 bases, and 10 bases lay between the germline ends. The CDR3 region is CASSPRQMSTDTQYF. CDR3 sequence (DNA): TGTGCCAGCTCACCTCGACAGATGAGCACAGATACGCAGTATTTT.

In this sample, this clone turned up once. V usage is TRBV9 and J usage is TRBJ2-7, with TRBD2 as a possible D gene (6 bases). The CDR3 covers 14 residues. The V and J ends lost 6 bases and 5 bases respectively, with 18 bases between them. Germline V gene data show CDR1 as SGDLS and CDR2 as YYNGEE. CDR3 loop: CASTPGLLGDEQYF. CDR3 nucleotides: TGTGCCAGCACCCCGGGACTCCTAGGAGACGAGCAGTACTTC.